These 28 T cell receptor beta chains share one sample of origin, sequenced in a study of somatic mutations in cytotoxic T cells in rheumatoid arthritis (dated by TCRdb to about 2017). Receptors were amplified or captured by the immunoSEQ multiplex PCR assay. TCRdb took this table from immuneACCESS and kept in-frame rearrangements with V and J called. Such tables lack part of the clones; where checked against another copy, unresolved V genes explain under half of the gap, and the rest is unexplained. Counted in this sample were 6,000 or so clones; roughly 77% of them appeared once. The ten top clones hold less than 35% of the sample. The input for sequencing was CD8+ T cells sorted from blood, taken at a follow-up visit. These receptors originate from a woman in her 70s with rheumatoid arthritis.

The chain uses TRBV21-1 and TRBJ1-6. TRBV21-1 is termed a pseudogene. CDR3 size: 17 residues. In DNA, the CDR3 is TGTGCCAGCAGCAAACCTGGAGGCGGGACTTGGGATTCACCCCTCCACTTT. This gives the protein CASSKPGGGTWDSPLHF.

The gene calls are TRBV7-9 and TRBJ2-7; D is uncertain. The CDR3 consists of 13 residues. V lost 4 bases, J lost 0 bases, and 7 bases lay in between. Germline loops: CDR1 SEHNR, CDR2 FQNEAQ (reference sequence). CDR3 DNA sequence: TGTGCCAGCAGCTCCACGAGCTCCTACGAGCAGTACTTC. It encodes CASSSTSSYEQYF. Using reference TRBV7-9 and TRBJ2-7 for the parts outside the CDR3, the full variable domain is DTGVSQNPRHKITKRGQNVTFRCDPISEHNRLYWYRQTLGQGPEFLTYFQNEAQLEKSRLLSDRFSAERPKGSFSTLEIQRTEQGDSAMYLCASSSTSSYEQYFGPGTRLTVT.

The CDR3 region has the DNA TGTGCCAGCAGTTATGGGGAGACCCAGTACTTC. Translation gives CASSYGETQYF. This chain uses TRBV6-5 with TRBJ2-5; D remains ambiguous. V was clipped by 3 bases and J by 5 bases, with 4 bases between them. This CDR3 contains 11 residues. Germline CDR1 is MNHEY and CDR2 is SVGAGI.

The genes are TRBV28 and TRBJ2-7, with TRBD2 identical over 9 bases. V lost 6 bases to trimming and J lost 4 bases; unmatched junction nucleotides: 7. The CDR3 runs 14 residues. Germline CDR1 and CDR2: MDHEN and SYDVKM. For the CDR3, the DNA is TGTGCCAGCAGAATAGCGGGAGTATTATACGAGCAGTACTTC. It is translated as CASRIAGVLYEQYF.

This chain connects TRBV7-9 to TRBJ2-7, with 7 bases that match TRBD2. The CDR3 sequence is 14 residues long. V gave up 3 bases and J gave up 3 bases; unmatched junction bases: 5. Germline CDR1 SEHNR, CDR2 FQNEAQ (reference sequence). CDR3 nucleotides: TGTGCCAGCAGCTTGGGACCGGGGGGCTACGAGCAGTACTTC. Translation gives CASSLGPGGYEQYF.

The chain recombines TRBV5-5 with TRBJ2-7; D uncertain. Germline V CDR1 and CDR2: SGHKS, YYEKEE (reference sequence). Trimming cost V 0 bases and J 3 bases, with 16 bases left between them. The CDR3 consists of 16 residues. CDR3 sequence (DNA): TGTGCCAGCAGCTTGGAGTCCCCCACCCAAATCTACGAGCAGTACTTC. This encodes CASSLESPTQIYEQYF.

CDR3: CATSTRTGFGSDTQYF. The CDR3 bases are TGTGCCACCAGCACCCGGACAGGTTTCGGTTCAGATACGCAGTATTTT. The genes are TRBV15 and TRBJ2-3; 7 nucleotides align to TRBD1. Germline assignment: CDR1 LNHNV and CDR2 YYDKDF (reference sequence). The CDR3 contains 16 residues. Trimming at V came to 4 bases and at J to 4 bases, leaving 11 bases not matched to a gene.

The chain carries TRBV27 and TRBJ1-2; TRBD1 agrees at 8 bases. This CDR3 is built from 14 residues. The V segment lost 5 bases and the J segment 8 bases; nucleotides outside the gene matches: 10. Germline lookup yields CDR1 MNHEY and CDR2 SMNVEV (reference sequence). The chain's CDR3 is CASSPGQGGSGYTF. The CDR3, as DNA: TGTGCCAGCAGTCCAGGACAGGGCGGTAGCGGCTACACCTTC.

This sequence joins TRBV28 and TRBJ2-5; 9 nucleotides match TRBD1. Germline V gives CDR1 MDHEN, CDR2 SYDVKM. This CDR3 is built from 19 residues. The junction had 17 bases not matched to a gene; V was cut back by 4 bases and J by 2 bases. The DNA of the CDR3 is TGTGCCAGCAGTTCCCATGAAGGGGAACAGGGGGCGTTTCAAGAGACCCAGTACTTC. Translating it yields CASSSHEGEQGAFQETQYF.

The sample holds one count of this clone. The chain has TRBV6-5 and TRBJ1-4, with 7 bases that match TRBD1. The CDR3 is 15 amino acids. Germline assignment: CDR1 MNHEY and CDR2 SVGAGI. Losses at the gene ends were 6 bases for V and 5 bases for J; bases not matched to a gene: 9. CDR3 bases: TGTGCCAGCAGCCCAGACAGGGCTGGGAATGAAAAACTGTTTTTT. Translation gives CASSPDRAGNEKLFF.

The CDR3 loop reads CASSLGPFSNQPQHF. The CDR3 DNA sequence: TGTGCCAGCAGTCTGGGACCGTTTAGCAATCAGCCCCAGCATTTT. The chain employs TRBV28 and TRBJ1-5, with a possible D match to TRBD1 (5 bases). Germline assignment: CDR1 MDHEN and CDR2 SYDVKM. Trimming removed 5 bases at V and 0 bases at J, with 11 bases between. This CDR3 is built from 15 residues. The variable domain in full, completed from reference TRBV28 and TRBJ1-5, reads DVKVTQSSRYLVKRTGEKVFLECVQDMDHENMFWYRQDPGLGLRLIYFSYDVKMKEKGDIPEGYSVSREKKERFSLILESASTNQTSMYLCASSLGPFSNQPQHFGDGTRLSIL.

This clone came up a few times. This chain joins TRBV28 and TRBJ1-6; D may be TRBD1 (5 bases). The CDR3 is 16 residues long. V was clipped by 5 bases and J by 13 bases, with 24 bases between them. The germline V gene encodes CDR1 MDHEN and CDR2 SYDVKM. The CDR3 sequence is CASSPLEGREVGPLHF. In DNA form, the CDR3 reads TGTGCCAGCAGTCCCCTAGAAGGCAGGGAAGTGGGTCCCCTCCACTTT.

The chain employs TRBV6-5 and TRBJ1-1; D is unclear. V lost 4 bases to trimming and J lost 4 bases, with 13 bases between them. Per the germline V gene, CDR1 is MNHEY and CDR2 is SVGAGI. This CDR3 comprises 14 residues. CDR3 sequence: CASSSLGSGTEAFF. CDR3 DNA: TGTGCCAGCAGTTCCTTGGGCTCTGGCACTGAAGCTTTCTTT.

The chain combines TRBV19 with TRBJ2-1; D possibly corresponds to TRBD1 (5 bases). V was shortened by 1 base and J by 8 bases, with 12 bases between the two germline ends. Germline V lookup: CDR1 LNHDA, CDR2 SQIVND (reference sequence). The CDR3 contains 14 residues. CDR3 nucleotide sequence: TGTGCCAGTAGTATAGGGGGCGTTGGGTATGAGCAGTTCTTC. Its translation is CASSIGGVGYEQFF. Full variable domain (remainder filled in from reference TRBV19 and TRBJ2-1): DGGITQSPKYLFRKEGQNVTLSCEQNLNHDAMYWYRQDPGQGLRLIYYSQIVNDFQKGDIAEGYSVSREKKESFPLTVTSAQKNPTAFYLCASSIGGVGYEQFFGPGTRLTVL.

The chain links TRBV7-3 to TRBJ2-3; 7 positions agree with TRBD2. V gave up 5 bases and J gave up 4 bases; unmatched junction bases: 9. This CDR3 contains 15 residues. In germline, CDR1 is SGHTA, CDR2 FQGTGA. The CDR3 loop reads CASSRGAGAADTQYF. The CDR3 coding sequence is TGTGCCAGCAGCCGTGGGGCGGGAGCAGCAGATACGCAGTATTTT.

The chain joins TRBV4-1 to TRBJ2-1; 10 positions agree with TRBD2. Germline-derived CDR1 and CDR2 are MGHRA and YSYEKL. The CDR3 loop spans 15 amino acids. V lost 4 bases to trimming and J lost 2 bases; unmatched junction nucleotides: 2. CDR3 nucleotides: TGCGCCAGCAGCCTTCTAGCGGGAGCCTACAATGAGCAGTTCTTC. Residues: CASSLLAGAYNEQFF.

The chain uses TRBV7-6 and TRBJ2-7; D is ambiguous. Per the germline V gene, CDR1 is SGHVS and CDR2 is FNYEAQ. The V gene lost 1 base and the J gene lost 2 bases, with 9 bases spanning the gap. This CDR3 contains 14 residues. Here the CDR3 reads CASSLGGQTYEQYF. The CDR3, as DNA: TGTGCCAGCAGCTTAGGAGGCCAGACCTACGAGCAGTACTTC.

With regard to this clone: This specimen includes other DNA sequences encoding the same CDR3. The rearrangement joins TRBV28 to TRBJ2-2, with D tentatively TRBD2 (6 bases). V lost 8 bases, J lost 0 bases, and 22 bases lay in between. The CDR3 spans 18 residues. Germline CDR1 is MDHEN and CDR2 is SYDVKM. This chain's CDR3 is CASGSPGLAISNTGELFF. For the CDR3, the DNA is TGTGCCAGCGGATCTCCGGGGCTAGCGATATCGAACACCGGGGAGCTGTTTTTT. The full variable domain, in which reference TRBV28 and TRBJ2-2 provide the parts outside the CDR3, is DVKVTQSSRYLVKRTGEKVFLECVQDMDHENMFWYRQDPGLGLRLIYFSYDVKMKEKGDIPEGYSVSREKKERFSLILESASTNQTSMYLCASGSPGLAISNTGELFFGEGSRLTVL.

V and J are TRBV27 and TRBJ2-7, with D perhaps matching TRBD2 (6 bases). This CDR3 is 13 amino acids long. Germline CDR1 is MNHEY and CDR2 is SMNVEV (reference sequence). The germline V and J ends were trimmed by 5 bases and 6 bases, with 14 bases remaining between them. The CDR3 sequence: CASSGGELGEQYF. The CDR3 DNA reads TGTGCCAGCAGTGGCGGGGAGCTTGGCGAGCAGTACTTC.

The chain joins TRBV13 to TRBJ1-5; D unclear. The V and J ends lost 0 bases and 6 bases respectively, with 9 bases between them. This CDR3 is 14 amino acids long. The germline V gene has CDR1 PRHDT and CDR2 FYEKMQ (reference sequence). The CDR3: CASSLGPGSQPQHF. The CDR3 nucleotides read TGTGCCAGCAGCTTAGGCCCCGGAAGTCAGCCCCAGCATTTT.

This sequence joins TRBV5-5 and TRBJ2-7; D is undetermined. The V and J ends lost 4 bases and 6 bases respectively, with 20 bases between them. Germline loops: CDR1 SGHKS, CDR2 YYEKEE (reference sequence). The CDR3 length is 15 residues. The CDR3 DNA is TGTGCCAGCAGCGCGGCCCCCGGGCCCACGGGCGAGCAGTACTTC. It is translated as CASSAAPGPTGEQYF. Supplemented by reference TRBV5-5 and TRBJ2-7, the full variable domain reads DAGVTQSPTHLIKTRGQQVTLRCSPISGHKSVSWYQQVLGQGPQFIFQYYEKEERGRGNFPDRFSARQFPNYSSELNVNALLLGDSALYLCASSAAPGPTGEQYFGPGTRLTVT.

V gene TRBV27 combines with J gene TRBJ1-6; unclear D gene. This CDR3 spans 13 amino acids. The V end lost 3 bases, the J end lost 7 bases, and 7 bases lay between the germline ends. CDR1 is MNHEY and CDR2 is SMNVEV in the germline V gene (reference sequence). In DNA, the CDR3 is TGTGCCAGCAGTTTCGGAGGGAATTCACCCCTCCACTTT. Translated: CASSFGGNSPLHF.

This clone showed up just a few times. The chain uses TRBV27 and TRBJ1-2; 10 positions match TRBD1. The germline V gene has CDR1 MNHEY and CDR2 SMNVEV (reference sequence). After removal of 4 bases from V and 4 bases from J, the junction contained 6 bases not matched to a gene. The CDR3 consists of 15 residues. In DNA form, the CDR3 reads TGTGCCAGCAGTTCCGGACAGGGGGAGGTCTATGGCTACACCTTC. This codes for CASSSGQGEVYGYTF.

The chain carries TRBV25-1 and TRBJ2-1; 8 positions agree with TRBD2. In germline, CDR1 is MGHDK, CDR2 SYGVNS. This CDR3 has 15 amino acids. V gave up 2 bases and J gave up 4 bases; unmatched junction bases: 4. The CDR3 spells CASSETGGPYNEQFF. CDR3 coding DNA: TGTGCCAGCAGTGAAACGGGGGGGCCTTACAATGAGCAGTTCTTC.

The chain is built from TRBV27 and TRBJ2-7; D assignment may be TRBD1 or TRBD2 (6 bases each). The CDR3 has 13 amino acids. Germline V gene lookup returns CDR1 MNHEY and CDR2 SMNVEV (reference sequence). V was cut by 6 bases and J by 3 bases, with 12 bases left in between. The CDR3 sequence is CASSFRGGYEQYF. The CDR3 DNA sequence: TGTGCCAGCAGCTTCAGGGGAGGCTACGAGCAGTACTTC.

The V and J genes are TRBV7-6 and TRBJ2-1; 9 nucleotides align to TRBD1. Germline lookup yields CDR1 SGHVS and CDR2 FNYEAQ. Unmatched junction bases numbered 11, after V lost 5 bases and J lost 9 bases. The CDR3 is 15 amino acids. The CDR3 here is CASSAYRGQIGEQFF. The CDR3, as DNA: TGTGCCAGCAGCGCGTACAGGGGGCAAATTGGTGAGCAGTTCTTC.

J is TRBJ2-7 and V is TRBV2; 9 bases line up with TRBD1. The CDR3 runs 17 residues. Germline V gives CDR1 SNHLY, CDR2 FYNNEI. V shed 5 bases, J shed 2 bases, and the junction held 13 bases outside the gene matches. The CDR3 loop is CASSPVVTGGTTYEQYF. The CDR3, as DNA: TGTGCCAGCAGTCCCGTCGTGACAGGGGGGACAACCTACGAGCAGTACTTC.

By frequency in the sample, this clone is large (0.1 to 1%). The gene calls are TRBV6-4 and TRBJ1-1; D uncertain. Trimming took 0 bases from V and 5 from J, leaving 7 bases between them. The CDR3 has 13 residues. Germline lookup yields CDR1 MRHNA and CDR2 SNTAGT. DNA for the CDR3: TGTGCCAGCAGTGACTCGACGTTGACTGAAGCTTTCTTT. This translates into CASSDSTLTEAFF.